This entry lists 21 T cell receptor beta chains sequenced from one sample in a study of a mutant IDH1 vaccine in newly diagnosed glioma. These receptors are not linked to any known antigen. Time point here: week 47, end of study. The study gave 300 ug of mutant IDH1 20-mer peptide per vaccine dose, with topical imiquimod. Profiled with immunoSEQ multiplex PCR; TCRdb holds only in-frame clones, not every one. The sample shows about 56,000 clones, about 79% of them seen only once. Here the sequenced sample was PBMCs, taken from a glioma patient whose treatment included an IDH1 peptide vaccine. These receptors all come from a man aged 50 or older with glioma.

This rearrangement joins TRBV19 to TRBJ1-1; TRBD1 is a possible D gene (6 bases). Trimming took off 5 bases at V and 4 bases at J, with 11 bases between the two ends. CDR1 is LNHDA, CDR2 SQIVND, per germline (reference sequence). The CDR3 covers 13 residues. As DNA, the CDR3 is TGTGCCAGTAGTCTAGGGGGATCCACTGAAGCTTTCTTT. Encoded protein: CASSLGGSTEAFF.

V gene TRBV7-2 combines with J gene TRBJ1-2; 7 positions agree with TRBD1. With V trimmed by 4 bases and J by 6 bases, 14 bases remained unmatched. Germline assignment: CDR1 SGHTA and CDR2 FQGNSA. The CDR3 runs 16 residues. DNA for the CDR3: TGTGCCAGCAGCTCAGCCGGGACAGAGGGTCTCCATGGCTACACCTTC. It codes for CASSSAGTEGLHGYTF.

This chain joins TRBV10-2 and TRBJ1-1; D unresolved. CDR3 length equals 15 residues. The V end was cut by 0 bases, the J end by 3 bases, with 11 bases between. CDR1 WSHSY and CDR2 SAAADI come from the germline V gene. The CDR3 DNA sequence: TGCGCCAGCAGTGAGTCGGATAGTCGCTACACTGAAGCTTTCTTT. Protein product: CASSESDSRYTEAFF.

As for this clone: A junction boundary mismatches the germline segment, possibly from a read error. The chain has TRBV7-7 and TRBJ2-5; unclear D gene. The germline V gene encodes CDR1 SSHAT and CDR2 FNYEAQ (reference sequence). This CDR3 is built from 15 residues. CDR3 in amino acids: CASSPGRTAKETQYF. Here the CDR3 DNA reads TGTGCTAGCAGCCCGGGCCGTACAGCCAAAGAGACCCAGTACTTC.

This CDR3 reads CASSLVGAGQGSYEQYF. In nucleotides, the CDR3 is TGTGCCAGCAGCTTAGTTGGAGCGGGACAGGGGTCCTACGAGCAGTACTTC. This chain connects TRBV7-8 to TRBJ2-7; 10 nucleotides align to TRBD1. V lost 1 base to trimming and J lost 1 base; unmatched junction nucleotides: 7. There are 17 residues in the CDR3. CDR1 and CDR2 (germline): SGHVS, FQNEAQ. The full variable domain, in which reference TRBV7-8 and TRBJ2-7 provide the parts outside the CDR3, is GAGVSQSPRYKVAKRGQDVALRCDPISGHVSLFWYQQALGQGPEFLTYFQNEAQLDKSGLPSDRFFAERPEGSVSTLKIQRTQQEDSAVYLCASSLVGAGQGSYEQYFGPGTRLTVT.

About this clone: Other DNA sequences within the sample encode an identical CDR3. V is TRBV19 and J is TRBJ1-5; perhaps TRBD1 as D (5 bases). The length of the CDR3 is 13 residues. With 1 base removed from V and 4 bases from J, the gap between germline ends came to 5 bases. Germline CDR1 and CDR2: LNHDA and SQIVND (reference sequence). The CDR3 is CASSIGGNQPQHF. As DNA, the CDR3 is TGTGCCAGTAGTATAGGGGGGAATCAGCCCCAGCATTTT.

V usage is TRBV4-2 and J usage is TRBJ2-6; possible D gene TRBD2, 5 bases. The CDR3 spans 19 residues. V lost 0 bases to trimming and J lost 0 bases, with 15 bases between them. Germline V CDR1 and CDR2: LGHNA, YNFKEQ. CDR3 sequence: CASSQDLLLGSSGANVLTF. CDR3 nucleotides: TGTGCCAGCAGCCAAGATCTACTCTTGGGGAGCTCTGGGGCCAACGTCCTGACTTTC.

The chain carries TRBV5-4 and TRBJ2-2; TRBD1 aligns across 7 bases. Trimming took 0 bases from V and 6 from J; bases not matched to a gene: 5. Germline lookup yields CDR1 SGHNT and CDR2 YYREEE (reference sequence). This CDR3 region has 15 residues. The CDR3 sequence: CASSLGQGDSGELFF. The CDR3 DNA follows: TGTGCCAGCAGCTTGGGACAGGGCGATTCCGGGGAGCTGTTTTTT.

This chain uses TRBV7-9 with TRBJ2-3; D gene uncertain. Germline V gene lookup returns CDR1 SEHNR and CDR2 FQNEAQ (reference sequence). Between the trimmed V and J ends, which lost 4 bases and 0 bases, there was a span of 11 bases. The CDR3 extends over 15 amino acids. CDR3 bases: TGTGCCAGCAGCTCGGTCTCGGCTAGCACAGATACGCAGTATTTT. Translating it yields CASSSVSASTDTQYF.

The rearrangement links TRBV5-1 to TRBJ2-3; possible D gene TRBD1, 6 bases. This CDR3 is 14 amino acids long. Germline CDR1 is SGHRS and CDR2 is YFSETQ. The germline V and J ends were trimmed by 5 bases and 0 bases, with 10 bases remaining between them. The CDR3, as DNA: TGCGCCAGCAGAGAACAGGGTAGCACAGATACGCAGTATTTT. It specifies CASREQGSTDTQYF.

The chain employs TRBV7-2 and TRBJ2-7, with 8 bases aligning to TRBD1. Germline-derived CDR1 and CDR2 are SGHTA and FQGNSA. V was pared by 5 bases and J by 3 bases, with 9 bases of the junction left unmatched. The CDR3 runs to 15 residues. CDR3 coding DNA: TGTGCCAGCAGCATCTACCAGGGGGCCCTCTACGAGCAGTACTTC. Its protein is CASSIYQGALYEQYF.

V is TRBV25-1 and J is TRBJ2-1, with 11 bases aligning to TRBD2. Trimming took 5 bases from V and 2 from J; bases not matched to a gene: 5. CDR3 length equals 16 residues. Germline V lookup: CDR1 MGHDK, CDR2 SYGVNS. The CDR3 reads CASSQTSGGTYNEQFF. CDR3 DNA: TGTGCCAGCAGTCAAACTAGCGGGGGCACCTACAATGAGCAGTTCTTC.

This sequence joins TRBV7-2 and TRBJ1-3; D ambiguous. Germline V lookup: CDR1 SGHTA, CDR2 FQGNSA. The CDR3 loop spans 15 amino acids. Trimming removed 1 base from V and 4 bases from J, with 11 bases in between. The CDR3, as DNA: TGTGCCAGCAGCTTAGAATTCGGGGTCGGAAACACCATATATTTT. Its translation: CASSLEFGVGNTIYF.

This clone was seen only once. The rearrangement links TRBV28 to TRBJ2-7; D gene uncertain. V lost 6 bases to trimming and J lost 4 bases, with 10 bases between them. The CDR3 extends over 12 amino acids. CDR1 is MDHEN, CDR2 SYDVKM, per germline. The CDR3 spells CASRGLVYEQYF. The DNA of the CDR3 is TGTGCCAGCAGGGGTCTTGTGTACGAGCAGTACTTC.

The chain uses TRBV4-3 and TRBJ1-2, with 10 positions matching TRBD1. CDR3 length: 16 residues. Germline V CDR1 and CDR2: LGHNA, YSLEER. The ends lost 4 bases at V and 0 bases at J; junction bases unmatched: 5. The CDR3 bases are TGCGCCAGCAGCCGAGAAGGACAGGGGGCTAACTATGGCTACACCTTC. This codes for CASSREGQGANYGYTF.

J is TRBJ2-1 and V is TRBV6-1; TRBD2 matches 12 bases. This CDR3 has 18 amino acids. CDR1 and CDR2 (germline): MNHNS, SASEGT. The V gene end was trimmed by 3 bases and the J gene end by 3 bases; junction bases not matched to a gene: 9. CDR3 sequence (DNA): TGTGCCAGCAGTGACGAATCCTTACTAGCGGGGGGCTACAATGAGCAGTTCTTC. It specifies CASSDESLLAGGYNEQFF.

The CDR3, as DNA: TGCGCCAGCGGCCAGGGGGCCCGCTACGAGCAGTACTTC. This gives the protein CASGQGARYEQYF. V and J are TRBV23-1 and TRBJ2-7; 8 nucleotides align to TRBD1. TRBV23-1 is treated as an ORF (open reading frame) with a function not yet certain. The CDR3 extends over 13 amino acids. Trimming removed 8 bases from V and 3 bases from J; junction bases left unmatched: 6.

The V and J genes are TRBV6-6 and TRBJ2-1; D not certain. V was shortened by 2 bases and J by 4 bases, with 6 bases between the two germline ends. CDR1 is MNHNY and CDR2 is SVGAGI in the germline V gene (reference sequence). This CDR3 comprises 13 residues. DNA for the CDR3: TGTGCCAGCAGTTACGACTTATACAATGAGCAGTTCTTC. Its translation is CASSYDLYNEQFF.

This clone was seen only a few times. This sample includes further DNA sequences coding for the same CDR3. The genes are TRBV10-1 and TRBJ1-1; maybe TRBD1 (5 bases). The CDR3 is 12 amino acids. Germline V CDR1 and CDR2: WNHNN, SYGVQD (reference sequence). Trimming removed 3 bases from V and 5 bases from J, with 7 bases in between. The CDR3 coding sequence is TGCGCCAGCAGTGATGGGGGAACTGAAGCTTTCTTT. Residues: CASSDGGTEAFF.

This chain connects TRBV15 to TRBJ1-1, with D unclear. Germline V gives CDR1 LNHNV, CDR2 YYDKDF (reference sequence). This CDR3 is 15 amino acids long. V was clipped by 0 bases and J by 2 bases, with 10 bases between them. This CDR3 is CATSRDGGSNTEAFF. Written as DNA, the CDR3 is TGTGCCACCAGCAGAGATGGAGGAAGCAACACTGAAGCTTTCTTT.

The chain uses TRBV6-1 and TRBJ1-5, with D unclear. Germline-derived CDR1 and CDR2 are MNHNS and SASEGT. This CDR3 is built from 15 residues. Trimming removed 1 base from V and 0 bases from J, with 7 bases in between. The CDR3 region is CASSEGAGSNQPQHF. The CDR3 bases are TGTGCCAGCAGTGAAGGGGCAGGTAGCAATCAGCCCCAGCATTTT.